This note documents a single T cell receptor (beta chain) sequence. The sample comes from a study of blood T cell repertoires in COVID-19. Turning to the study itself: The study counted Cohort 3 donors as recovered given two negative PCRs, clearance, or symptom resolution. From T cells, B-cell-depleted T cells, or PBMCs came the material, which was cDNA or gDNA.

Per the germline V gene, CDR1 is MRHNA and CDR2 is SNTAGT. Trimming stripped 7 bases from V and 2 bases from J, with 11 bases between. The CDR3 runs 14 residues. Data came from immunoSEQ multiplex PCR; TCRdb stores just in-frame clones and leaves some out. The repertoire consists of 200,000 to 250,000 clones, with 70% to 90% occurring once and the leading ten covering roughly 3.2%. Participant-given clinical history determined each cohort assignment. The sample taken for sequencing was PBMCs or T cells enriched from blood (not recorded which). The J gene is TRBJ2-2, the V gene TRBV6-4; a possible D gene is TRBD2 (6 bases). This receptor was identified in a woman between 50 and 59 years old in a cohort exposed to, infected with or recovered from COVID-19 (not recorded which). This chain's CDR3 is CASKLAFNTGELFF. CDR3 nucleotides: TGTGCCAGCAAGCTAGCGTTCAACACCGGGGAGCTGTTTTTT.